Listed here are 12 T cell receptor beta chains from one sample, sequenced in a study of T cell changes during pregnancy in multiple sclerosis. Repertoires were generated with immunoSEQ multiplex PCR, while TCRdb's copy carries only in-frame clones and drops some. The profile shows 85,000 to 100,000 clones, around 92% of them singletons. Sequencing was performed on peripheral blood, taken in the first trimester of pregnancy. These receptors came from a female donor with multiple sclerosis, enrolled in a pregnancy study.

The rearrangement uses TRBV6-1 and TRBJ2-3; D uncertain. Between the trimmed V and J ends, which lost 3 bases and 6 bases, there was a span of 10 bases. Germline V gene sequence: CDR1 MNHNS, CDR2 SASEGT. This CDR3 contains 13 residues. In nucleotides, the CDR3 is TGTGCCAGCAGTGATGCGTCGTCGGATACGCAGTATTTT. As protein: CASSDASSDTQYF.

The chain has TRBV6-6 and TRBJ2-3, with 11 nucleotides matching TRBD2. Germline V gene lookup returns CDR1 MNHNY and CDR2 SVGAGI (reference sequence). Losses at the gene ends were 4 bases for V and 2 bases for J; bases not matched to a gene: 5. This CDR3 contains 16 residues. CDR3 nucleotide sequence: TGTGCCAGCAGTTTTCCGACTAGCGGGGTCACAGATACGCAGTATTTT. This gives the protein CASSFPTSGVTDTQYF.

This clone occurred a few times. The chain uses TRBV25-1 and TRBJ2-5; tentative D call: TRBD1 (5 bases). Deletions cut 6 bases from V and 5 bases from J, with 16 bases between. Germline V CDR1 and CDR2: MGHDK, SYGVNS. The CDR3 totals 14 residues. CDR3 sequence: CASRRGGGTETQYF. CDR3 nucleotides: TGTGCCAGCAGAAGGGGTGGTGGTACGGAGACCCAGTACTTC.

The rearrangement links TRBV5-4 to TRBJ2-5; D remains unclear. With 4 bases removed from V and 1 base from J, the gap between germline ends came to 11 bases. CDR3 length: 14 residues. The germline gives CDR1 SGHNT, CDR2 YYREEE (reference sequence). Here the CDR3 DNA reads TGTGCCAGCAGCCCCGGTACCGGCCAAGAGACCCAGTACTTC. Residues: CASSPGTGQETQYF.

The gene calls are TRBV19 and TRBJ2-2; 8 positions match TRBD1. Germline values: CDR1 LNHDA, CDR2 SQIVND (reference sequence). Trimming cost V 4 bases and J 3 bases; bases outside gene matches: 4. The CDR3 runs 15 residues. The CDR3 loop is CASSTGGSDTGELFF. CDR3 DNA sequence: TGTGCCAGTAGTACAGGGGGCTCGGACACCGGGGAGCTGTTTTTT.

CDR3 sequence: CASSLLPGQGANTEAFF. In DNA form, the CDR3 reads TGTGCCAGCTCACTCCTTCCGGGACAGGGGGCGAACACTGAAGCTTTCTTT. The V gene is TRBV18, the J gene TRBJ1-1; TRBD1 matches 12 bases. Germline CDR1 and CDR2: KGHSH and LQKENI. This CDR3 comprises 17 residues. Trimming cost V 4 bases and J 1 base; bases outside gene matches: 7.

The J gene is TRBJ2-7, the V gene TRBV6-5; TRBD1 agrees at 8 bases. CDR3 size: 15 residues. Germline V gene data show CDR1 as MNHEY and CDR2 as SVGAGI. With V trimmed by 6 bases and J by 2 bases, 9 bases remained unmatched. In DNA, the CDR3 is TGTGCCAGCAGCCCCCGCGGACAGGGACCCTACGAGCAGTACTTC. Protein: CASSPRGQGPYEQYF.

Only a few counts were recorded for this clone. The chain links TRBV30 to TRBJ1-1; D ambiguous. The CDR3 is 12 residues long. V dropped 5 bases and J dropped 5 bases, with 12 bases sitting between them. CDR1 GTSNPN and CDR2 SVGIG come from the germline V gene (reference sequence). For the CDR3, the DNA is TGTGCCTGGTCCCGAGGTTGGACTGAAGCTTTCTTT. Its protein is CAWSRGWTEAFF.

CDR3 in amino acids: CASSETSGIGELFF. In DNA form, the CDR3 reads TGCGCCAGCAGCGAAACTAGCGGGATAGGGGAGCTGTTTTTT. The chain employs TRBV5-1 and TRBJ2-2; 10 bases are shared with TRBD2. CDR1 and CDR2 (germline): SGHRS, YFSETQ. There are 14 residues in the CDR3. Trimming at V came to 4 bases and at J to 8 bases, leaving 5 bases not matched to a gene.

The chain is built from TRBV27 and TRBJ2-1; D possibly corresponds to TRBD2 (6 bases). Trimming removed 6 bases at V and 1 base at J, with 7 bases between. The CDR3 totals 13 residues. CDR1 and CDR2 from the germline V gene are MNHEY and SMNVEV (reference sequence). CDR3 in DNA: TGTGCCAGCAGGGCGGGATCCTACAATGAGCAGTTCTTC. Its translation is CASRAGSYNEQFF.

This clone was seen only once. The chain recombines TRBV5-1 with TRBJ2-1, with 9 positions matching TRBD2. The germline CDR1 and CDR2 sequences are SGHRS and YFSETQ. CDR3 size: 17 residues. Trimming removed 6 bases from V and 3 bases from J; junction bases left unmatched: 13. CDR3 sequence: CASTITPSGGFYNEQFF. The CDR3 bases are TGCGCCAGCACCATAACCCCGAGCGGGGGGTTCTACAATGAGCAGTTCTTC.

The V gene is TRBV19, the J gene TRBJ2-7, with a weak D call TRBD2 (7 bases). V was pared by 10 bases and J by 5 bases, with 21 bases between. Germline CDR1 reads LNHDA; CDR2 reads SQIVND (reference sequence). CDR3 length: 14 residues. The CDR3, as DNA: TGTGCCACCCGAAGGGGGGGATTTTCCGACGAGCAGTACTTC. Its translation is CATRRGGFSDEQYF. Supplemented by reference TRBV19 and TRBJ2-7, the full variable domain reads DGGITQSPKYLFRKEGQNVTLSCEQNLNHDAMYWYRQDPGQGLRLIYYSQIVNDFQKGDIAEGYSVSREKKESFPLTVTSAQKNPTAFYLCATRRGGFSDEQYFGPGTRLTVT.